The 18 T cell receptor beta chains listed next were all sequenced from one sample in a study of glioma-infiltrating T cells after dendritic cell vaccination. Using immunoSEQ multiplex PCR, the repertoire was profiled, and TCRdb retains in-frame clones only, with some absent. The sample includes about 38,000 clones, around four fifths of them seen just once. This material consisted of blood, taken before dendritic cell vaccination. The receptors were sampled from a human donor with glioblastoma.

The chain employs TRBV10-3 and TRBJ2-5, with TRBD1 matching 10 bases. V lost 4 bases, J lost 4 bases, and 3 bases stayed unmatched. This CDR3 spans 14 amino acids. Germline assignment: CDR1 ENHRY and CDR2 SYGVKD. The CDR3 reads CAISGQGAPETQYF. In DNA form, the CDR3 reads TGTGCCATCAGTGGACAGGGGGCTCCAGAGACCCAGTACTTC.

The chain combines TRBV18 with TRBJ1-1, with 9 bases matching TRBD1. The CDR3 is 16 amino acids. Germline CDR1 and CDR2: KGHSH and LQKENI. J gave up 5 bases and V 2 bases, and 9 bases lay outside the gene matches. The CDR3 loop is CASSPGTGSFGTEAFF. In nucleotides, the CDR3 is TGTGCCAGCTCACCAGGGACAGGGAGCTTCGGGACTGAAGCTTTCTTT.

The genes are TRBV25-1 and TRBJ1-3, with D maybe TRBD1 (5 bases). The ends were cut back, 4 bases at V and 3 bases at J, with 13 bases in the middle. Germline values: CDR1 MGHDK, CDR2 SYGVNS. CDR3 length: 15 amino acids. CDR3 DNA sequence: TGTGCCAGCAGTGGGGTAGGGAGGGGTGGAAACACCATATATTTT. Its protein is CASSGVGRGGNTIYF.

The genes are TRBV19 and TRBJ1-3; D perhaps matches TRBD1 (6 bases). V gave up 3 bases and J gave up 3 bases, with 15 bases separating them. The CDR3 has 16 amino acids. The germline gives CDR1 LNHDA, CDR2 SQIVND (reference sequence). The CDR3 here is CASSIFPGVGGNTIYF. The CDR3 nucleotides read TGTGCCAGTAGTATCTTCCCAGGGGTTGGTGGAAACACCATATATTTT.

CDR3 loop: CASSLSPDSYNSPLHF. The CDR3 DNA sequence: TGTGCCAGCAGCTTGTCGCCAGACTCCTATAATTCACCCCTCCACTTT. This sequence joins TRBV5-5 and TRBJ1-6; no reliable D call. Trimming removed 1 base at V and 0 bases at J, with 8 bases between. This CDR3 is built from 16 residues. Germline-derived CDR1 and CDR2 are SGHKS and YYEKEE (reference sequence).

This chain links TRBV5-1 with TRBJ2-7; 8 bases map to TRBD1. CDR3 length: 15 amino acids. Looked up from germline, CDR1 is SGHRS and CDR2 is YFSETQ. V lost 0 bases, J lost 7 bases, and 9 bases stayed unmatched. This CDR3 is CASSLDGTGMSEQYF. The CDR3 region has the DNA TGCGCCAGCAGCTTGGATGGGACAGGTATGAGTGAGCAGTACTTC. Filled out from reference TRBV5-1 and TRBJ2-7, the complete variable domain reads KAGVTQTPRYLIKTRGQQVTLSCSPISGHRSVSWYQQTPGQGLQFLFEYFSETQRNKGNFPGRFSGRQFSNSRSEMNVSTLELGDSALYLCASSLDGTGMSEQYFGPGTRLTVT.

The chain links TRBV5-8 to TRBJ2-1; 15 nucleotides match TRBD2. Germline CDR1 and CDR2: SGHTS and YDEGEE. Trimming removed 4 bases from V and 10 bases from J; junction bases left unmatched: 3. The CDR3 runs 14 residues. The CDR3 loop reads CASSQGLAGGEQFF. CDR3 coding DNA: TGTGCCAGCAGCCAGGGACTAGCGGGGGGCGAGCAGTTCTTC.

About this clone itself: The same CDR3 can be traced to other DNA sequences in this sample. This chain connects TRBV4-3 to TRBJ2-3, with D uncertain. The CDR3 contains 14 residues. V shed 3 bases and J shed 1 base, with 8 bases lying between them. CDR1 and CDR2 from the germline V gene are LGHNA and YSLEER. CDR3 residues: CASSQGLGTDTQYF. The CDR3 DNA is TGCGCCAGCAGCCAGGGCTTGGGCACAGATACGCAGTATTTT.

This sequence joins TRBV9 and TRBJ1-5, with TRBD1 identical over 7 bases. CDR1 and CDR2 from the germline V gene are SGDLS and YYNGEE. Trimming took 3 bases from V and 7 from J; bases not matched to a gene: 10. The CDR3 has 15 amino acids. CDR3 sequence reads: CASSGYRQGTQPQHF. For the CDR3, the DNA is TGTGCCAGCAGCGGATACCGACAGGGTACACAGCCCCAGCATTTT. The entire variable domain, with the rest obtained from reference TRBV9 and TRBJ1-5, is as follows: DSGVTQTPKHLITATGQRVTLRCSPRSGDLSVYWYQQSLDQGLQFLIQYYNGEERAKGNILERFSAQQFPDLHSELNLSSLELGDSALYFCASSGYRQGTQPQHFGDGTRLSIL.

This chain links TRBV6-6 with TRBJ2-3; TRBD2 matches at 10 bases. The CDR3 covers 15 residues. V was pared by 5 bases and J by 3 bases, with 5 bases of the junction left unmatched. Per germline, CDR1 MNHNY and CDR2 SVGAGI (reference sequence). The CDR3 loop is CASSPTSGFTDTQYF. In DNA, the CDR3 is TGTGCCAGCAGTCCGACTAGCGGGTTTACAGATACGCAGTATTTT.

V and J are TRBV5-4 and TRBJ1-2; 9 bases align to TRBD1. The V gene end was trimmed by 2 bases and the J gene end by 4 bases; junction bases not matched to a gene: 6. The germline CDR1 and CDR2 sequences are SGHNT and YYREEE (reference sequence). This CDR3 is 15 amino acids long. The CDR3 DNA sequence: TGTGCCAGCAGCTTAAAACAGGGGGCGAGCTATGGCTACACCTTC. It translates to CASSLKQGASYGYTF.

The chain links TRBV27 to TRBJ2-3, with a tentative D call TRBD1 (5 bases). Trimming shortened V by 6 bases and J by 6 bases, and 16 bases separated the two germline ends. The CDR3 is 14 residues long. The germline V gene has CDR1 MNHEY and CDR2 SMNVEV (reference sequence). Written as DNA, the CDR3 is TGTGCCAGCAGAACCCAAATTGGGGCCGATACGCAGTATTTT. This translates into CASRTQIGADTQYF.

This chain uses TRBV5-1 with TRBJ2-5; the match to TRBD1 covers 9 bases. J gave up 2 bases and V 4 bases, and 9 bases lay outside the gene matches. Germline V gives CDR1 SGHRS, CDR2 YFSETQ. There are 16 residues in the CDR3. CDR3 sequence: CASSNTGGNLQETQYF. In nucleotides, the CDR3 is TGCGCCAGCAGCAATACAGGGGGCAACCTTCAAGAGACCCAGTACTTC. Full variable domain (remainder filled in from reference TRBV5-1 and TRBJ2-5): KAGVTQTPRYLIKTRGQQVTLSCSPISGHRSVSWYQQTPGQGLQFLFEYFSETQRNKGNFPGRFSGRQFSNSRSEMNVSTLELGDSALYLCASSNTGGNLQETQYFGPGTRLLVL.

This clone occurred a few times. V and J are TRBV9 and TRBJ1-4; TRBD1 might be the D (6 bases). The germline V and J ends were trimmed by 4 bases and 8 bases, with 15 bases remaining between them. The CDR3 spans 14 residues. CDR1 is SGDLS and CDR2 is YYNGEE in the germline V gene. The CDR3 spells CASSSDSFGEKLFF. CDR3 nucleotides: TGTGCCAGCAGCTCGGACAGTTTCGGAGAAAAACTGTTTTTT.

The rearrangement uses TRBV5-6 and TRBJ2-2; TRBD1 matches 8 bases. The V segment lost 6 bases and the J segment 3 bases; nucleotides outside the gene matches: 4. CDR1 is SGHDT and CDR2 is YYEEEE in the germline V gene. The CDR3 is 14 residues long. CDR3 amino acids: CASILQGDTGELFF. The CDR3 DNA sequence: TGTGCCAGCATATTACAGGGGGACACCGGGGAGCTGTTTTTT.

This sequence joins TRBV4-3 and TRBJ2-7, with a weak D call TRBD2 (6 bases). The CDR3 is 15 residues long. The germline V and J ends were trimmed by 3 bases and 3 bases, with 15 bases remaining between them. CDR1 LGHNA and CDR2 YSLEER come from the germline V gene. This CDR3 reads CASSHGRGFDYEQYF. Written as DNA, the CDR3 is TGCGCCAGCAGCCACGGGCGGGGTTTCGACTACGAGCAGTACTTC.

The V gene is TRBV27, the J gene TRBJ2-2, with 7 bases fitting TRBD1. The CDR3 consists of 17 residues. Germline V CDR1 and CDR2: MNHEY, SMNVEV (reference sequence). V dropped 2 bases and J dropped 5; count of bases not matched to a gene: 11. CDR3 DNA sequence: TGTGCCAGCAGTTTAAAATATGACAGGGTATGGACCGGGGAGCTGTTTTTT. Translating gives CASSLKYDRVWTGELFF.

The rearrangement links TRBV15 to TRBJ2-1, with D possibly being TRBD1 (6 bases). Trimming removed 3 bases at V and 3 bases at J, with 12 bases between. CDR1 is LNHNV, CDR2 YYDKDF, per germline (reference sequence). This CDR3 contains 15 residues. This CDR3 reads CATSSKGQNYNEQFF. In DNA form, the CDR3 reads TGTGCCACCAGCAGTAAAGGACAGAACTACAATGAGCAGTTCTTC.